This TCR beta chain originates from a study of cytomegalovirus exposure and HLA in healthy donors. Study results and limitations: Researchers reported in a later analysis that a missense DCLRE1C variant was tied to TCR beta V- and J-gene trimming. Later analysis suggested links between common viral pathogens and several top significant clusters.

With respect to this clone: The target antigen is unknown.

The PCR contained 60 Vbeta and 13 Jbeta primers. Profiled with immunoSEQ multiplex PCR; TCRdb holds only in-frame clones, not every one. Of fewer than 250,000 clones in the sample, about 88% were seen once. CDR3 length: 18 amino acids. Trimming removed 3 bases from V and 6 bases from J, with 24 bases in between. The germline gives CDR1 KGHSH, CDR2 LQKENI. The V call is TRBV18, the J call TRBJ2-4; perhaps TRBD2 as D (7 bases). The clonotype originates from a young woman in good health and CMV-seronegative. What was sequenced was PBMCs. CDR3 protein: CASSPEGGRDFNRNIQYF. In nucleotides, the CDR3 is TGTGCCAGCTCACCGGAGGGGGGGCGGGACTTCAACAGAAACATTCAGTACTTC. The full variable domain, rest sourced from reference TRBV18 and TRBJ2-4, is NAGVMQNPRHLVRRRGQEARLRCSPMKGHSHVYWYRQLPEEGLKFMVYLQKENIIDESGMPKERFSAEFPKEGPSILRIQQVVRGDSAAYFCASSPEGGRDFNRNIQYFGAGTRLSVL.